This T cell receptor beta chain was sequenced in a study of CD8 T cells in Susac syndrome. Study-level background: Roughly 6 sequenced Susac syndrome patients had clinically active disease, while 8 or 9 were in remission.

The CDR3 runs to 14 residues. Deletions cut 5 bases from V and 3 bases from J, with 10 bases between. Germline V gives CDR1 MNHEY, CDR2 SVGAGI. Notes on this clonotype: Its antigen remains unidentified.

Random-hexamer reverse transcription was applied to roughly 0.5 to 1 ug RNA. An immunoSEQ multiplex PCR amplified TCR beta CDR3 over 54 Vbeta and 13 Jbeta. Using its own MiXCR run on the immunoSEQ multiplex PCR reads, TCRdb lists one record per CDR3 protein. Of approximately 50,000 distinct CDR3 sequences listed, 95% are singletons. Points from the study as a whole: Peak Susac CD8+ clonal expansion occurred in TEMRA cells and active patients. In total CD8+ repertoires, 15 to 20 Susac-specific public clones were detected, and CD8+ TEMRA repertoires contained four to six.

V usage is TRBV6-5 and J usage is TRBJ2-2; no reliable D call. The receptor's source is a human donor with Susac syndrome. Sequenced input: CD8+ T cells from PBMCs. CDR3: CASSEGKDTGELFF. In DNA, the CDR3 is TGTGCCAGCAGTGAAGGGAAGGACACCGGGGAGCTGTTTTTT.